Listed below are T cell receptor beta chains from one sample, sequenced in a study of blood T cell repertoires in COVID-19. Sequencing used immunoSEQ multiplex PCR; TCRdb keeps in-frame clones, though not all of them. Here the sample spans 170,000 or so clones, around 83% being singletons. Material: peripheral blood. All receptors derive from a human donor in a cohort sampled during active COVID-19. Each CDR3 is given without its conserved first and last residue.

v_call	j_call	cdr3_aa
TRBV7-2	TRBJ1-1	ASSLGQPGNTEAF
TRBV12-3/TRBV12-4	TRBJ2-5	ASSAERTQY
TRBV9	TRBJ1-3	ASSVAGYGNTIY
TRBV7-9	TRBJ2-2	ASSSTGTGRGTGELF
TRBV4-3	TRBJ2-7	ASSQGVAGDLDEQY
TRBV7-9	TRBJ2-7	ASSSNTGTGTPYEQY
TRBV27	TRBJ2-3	ASSSVPGTQY
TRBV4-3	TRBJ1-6	ASSQEGADNSPLH
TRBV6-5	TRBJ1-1	ASSTHRAKDTEAF
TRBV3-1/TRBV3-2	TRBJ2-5	ASSQDIRVQETQY
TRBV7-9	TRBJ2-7	ASSLGRREPYEQY
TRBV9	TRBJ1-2	ASSPTSGTAYGYT
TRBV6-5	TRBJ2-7	ASSLIAGTYEQY
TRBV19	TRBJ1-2	ASSKDRGRSGYT
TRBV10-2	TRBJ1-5	ASSVEGGAFQPQH
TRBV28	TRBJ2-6	ASSFSRGANVLT
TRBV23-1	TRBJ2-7	ASSQGSYTSGTITYEQY
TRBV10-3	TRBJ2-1	AITSGLTSSYNEQF
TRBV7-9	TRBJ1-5	ASSRGGRVAGNQPQH
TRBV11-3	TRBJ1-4	ASSSGSNEKLF
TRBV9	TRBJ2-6	ASSVGLAGLSGANVLT
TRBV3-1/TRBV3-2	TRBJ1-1	ASSQGQGRAF
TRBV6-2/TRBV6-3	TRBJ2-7	ASSYAQGSYEQY
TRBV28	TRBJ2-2	ASSFRGTGELF
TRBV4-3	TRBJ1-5	ASSQDFGGNQPQH
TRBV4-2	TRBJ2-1	ASSRRPGTINNEQF
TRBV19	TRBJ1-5	ASSDRERQPQH
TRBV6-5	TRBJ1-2	ASSLDRDYGYT
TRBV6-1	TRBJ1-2	ASSEASTGGLYGYT
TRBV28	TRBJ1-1	ASSWQATEAF
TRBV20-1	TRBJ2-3	SARVTDTQY
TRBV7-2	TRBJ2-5	ASSLELAGGKTQY
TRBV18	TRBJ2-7	ASSLPGLLREQY
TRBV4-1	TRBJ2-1	ASSPTSGRSDEQF
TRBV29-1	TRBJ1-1	SVAQGARTEAF
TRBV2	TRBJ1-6	ASCPADSNNSPLH
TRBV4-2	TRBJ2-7	ASSPLGSGTGRHYEQY
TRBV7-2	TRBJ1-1	ASSPTGRKDTEAF
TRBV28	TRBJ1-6	ASSQRTGGNSPLH
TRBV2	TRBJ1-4	ASSETAEQGARIVGEKLF
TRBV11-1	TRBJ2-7	ASSLSGTGAIEQY
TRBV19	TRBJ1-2	ASSTNYGYT
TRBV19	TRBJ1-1	ASSRTAGGTEAF
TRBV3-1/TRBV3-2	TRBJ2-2	ASSPGTINTGELF
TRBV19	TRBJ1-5	ASKSPQGTNQPQH
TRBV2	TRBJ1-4	ASTPQAGGQGKLF
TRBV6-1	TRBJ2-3	ASSDGGGADTQY
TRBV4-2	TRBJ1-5	ASSQALGTADQPQH
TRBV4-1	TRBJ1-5	ASSQGVGDRAYSNQPQH